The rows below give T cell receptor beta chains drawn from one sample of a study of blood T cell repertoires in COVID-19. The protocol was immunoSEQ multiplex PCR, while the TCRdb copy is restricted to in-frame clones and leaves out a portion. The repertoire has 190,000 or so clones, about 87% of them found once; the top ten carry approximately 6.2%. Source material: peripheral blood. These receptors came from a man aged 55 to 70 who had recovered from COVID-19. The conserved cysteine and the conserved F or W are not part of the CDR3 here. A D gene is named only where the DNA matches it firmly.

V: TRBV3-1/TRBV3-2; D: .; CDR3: ASSQDRGGLF
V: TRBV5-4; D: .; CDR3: ASSLGPGQNTEAF
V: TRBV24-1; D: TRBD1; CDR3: ATSNLTGGYEQY
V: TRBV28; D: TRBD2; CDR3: ASNILAGGTDTQY
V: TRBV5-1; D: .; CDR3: ASGPGTHNEQF
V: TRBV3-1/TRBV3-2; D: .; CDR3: ASSQDTVRNEKLF
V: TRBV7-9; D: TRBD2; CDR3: ASSGGGSYNEQF
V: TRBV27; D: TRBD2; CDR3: ASRPTSGSVPTQY
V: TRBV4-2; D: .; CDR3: ASSQDPLEKLF
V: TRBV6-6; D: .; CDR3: ASIPQGGNTEAF
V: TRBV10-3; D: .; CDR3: AISAGVEYNEQF
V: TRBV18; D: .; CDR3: ASSPPETAQETQY
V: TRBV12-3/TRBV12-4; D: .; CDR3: ASTKDGGSYT
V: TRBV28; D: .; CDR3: ASTPLDSPYNEQF
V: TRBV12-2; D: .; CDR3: ASRLATGLAKNIQY
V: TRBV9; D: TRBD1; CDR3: ASSVMGQGIYEQY
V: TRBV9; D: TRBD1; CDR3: ASSARDSGPY
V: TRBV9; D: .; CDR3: ASSTRGTGSGGNTIY
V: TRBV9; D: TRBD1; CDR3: ASSAPRDREKAGGSYNSPLH
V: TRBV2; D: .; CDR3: ASSVGSSFGGANVLT
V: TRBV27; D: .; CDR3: ASSLSGLYGYT
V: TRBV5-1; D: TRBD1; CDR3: ASSSPRGQGNYGYT
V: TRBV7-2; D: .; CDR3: ASTPDSGNSPLH
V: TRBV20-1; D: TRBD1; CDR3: SASQRDRGNQPQH
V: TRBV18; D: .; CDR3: ASSQNVMSGNQPQH
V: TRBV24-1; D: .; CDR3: ATSDPGTTGELF
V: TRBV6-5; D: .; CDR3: ASSYSRTGGDIQY
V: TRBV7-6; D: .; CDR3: ASSFTYEQY
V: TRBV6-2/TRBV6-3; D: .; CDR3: ASSPGTTSIGKLF
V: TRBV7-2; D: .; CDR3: ASSSGERTEAF
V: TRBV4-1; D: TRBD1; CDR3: ASSQEKGASHTEAF
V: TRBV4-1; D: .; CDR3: ASSQEGALKSDTQY
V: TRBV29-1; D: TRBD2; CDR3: SDLAGNFLNEQF
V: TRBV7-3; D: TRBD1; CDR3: ASSTQQGSVQY
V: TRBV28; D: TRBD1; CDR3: ASRSGQRNTEAF
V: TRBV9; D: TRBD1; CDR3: ASTKRAGGNEKLF
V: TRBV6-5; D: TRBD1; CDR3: ASTGAGQGDTEAF
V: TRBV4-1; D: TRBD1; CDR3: ASSQSDRGIREGYT
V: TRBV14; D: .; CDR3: ASSQHTSSREQY
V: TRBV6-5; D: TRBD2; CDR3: ASSSWVGGSYNEQF
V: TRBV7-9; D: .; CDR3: ASRPGDRGTF
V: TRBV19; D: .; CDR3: ASSIEGGNQPQH
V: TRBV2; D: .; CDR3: ASVRGGYNEQF
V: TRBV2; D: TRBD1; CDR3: ASRTDRRDSPLH
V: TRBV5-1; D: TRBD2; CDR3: ASSSGVREGLFNEQF
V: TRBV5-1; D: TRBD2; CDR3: ASSWGRTSGTTDTQY
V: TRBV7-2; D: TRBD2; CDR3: ASSFGVASGSYEQY
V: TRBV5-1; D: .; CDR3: ASSLTGSEETQY